The rows below give T cell receptor beta chains drawn from one sample of a study of T cells after yellow fever vaccination. From the 5' RACE reads, TCRdb called clonotypes with MiXCR, one entry per CDR3 protein. The sample consists of 450,000 to 550,000 distinct CDR3 sequences, roughly 22% of them appearing once. Here the sequenced sample was PBMCs, taken less than 25 days after the first yellow fever vaccination. All receptors come from a young man who received the YFV17D yellow fever vaccine. The CDR3 runs from the conserved cysteine through the conserved F or W. Fields, in order: J gene, D gene, clone size, V gene, CDR3 protein, CDR3 DNA. The D gene is left open where the match is weak. Where a row states a size, it is once, few, many or the class of an expanded clone; other rows omit it.

>TRBJ2-3|TRBD2|.|TRBV18
CASSPQRSSGALTDTQYF
TGTGCCAGCTCCCCCCAGAGGTCTAGCGGGGCCCTCACAGATACGCAGTATTTT
>TRBJ1-1|.|few|TRBV5-6
CASSLGIGGTEAFF
TGTGCCAGCAGCTTGGGGATAGGGGGCACTGAAGCTTTCTTT
>TRBJ1-4|.|few|TRBV20-1
CSARFTNEKLFF
TGCAGTGCAAGATTCACTAATGAAAAACTGTTTTTT
>TRBJ2-1|.|few|TRBV7-9
CASSSGANLLYNEQFF
TGTGCCAGCAGCTCTGGGGCAAACTTATTGTACAATGAGCAGTTCTTC
>TRBJ2-1|TRBD2|.|TRBV6-5
CASSHNSGGAYNEQFF
TGTGCCAGCAGTCACAATAGCGGGGGGGCCTACAATGAGCAGTTCTTC
>TRBJ2-2|.|.|TRBV20-1
CCFRVGGLGVTGELFF
TGCTGCTTTAGGGTTGGGGGACTTGGGGTCACCGGGGAGCTGTTTTTT
>TRBJ2-3|TRBD2|few|TRBV12-3/TRBV12-4
CASGLMGLALGDTQYF
TGTGCCAGCGGACTGATGGGACTAGCCCTCGGAGATACGCAGTATTTT
>TRBJ1-3|.|.|TRBV29-1
CSVGKSEGNTIYF
TGCAGCGTTGGGAAATCTGAAGGAAACACCATATATTTT
>TRBJ1-1|.|.|TRBV19
CASSINTLNTEAFF
TGTGCCAGTAGTATTAACACGTTGAACACTGAAGCTTTCTTT
>TRBJ2-2|TRBD1|.|TRBV29-1
CSGRTGNTGELFF
TGCAGTGGGCGGACAGGAAACACCGGGGAGCTGTTTTTT
>TRBJ2-1|.|few|TRBV4-1
CASSQDMVVVEQFF
TGCGCCAGCAGCCAAGACATGGTAGTCGTTGAGCAGTTCTTC
>TRBJ1-2|.|few|TRBV25-1
CASSEYQNGGRKYGYTF
TGTGCCAGCAGTGAATATCAAAATGGCGGGAGAAAGTACGGCTACACCTTC
>TRBJ2-1|.|few|TRBV12-3/TRBV12-4
CASSSGPNEQFF
TGTGCCAGCAGCTCGGGACCGAATGAGCAGTTCTTC
>TRBJ1-3|TRBD1|.|TRBV4-2
CASSQARTGLAGNTTYF
TGTGCCAGCAGCCAGGCCCGGACAGGTTTGGCTGGAAACACCACATATTTT
>TRBJ1-4|.|.|TRBV4-3
CASSQDFLGVDEKLFF
TGCGCCAGCAGCCAAGATTTTTTAGGGGTCGATGAAAAACTGTTTTTT
>TRBJ1-1|.|.|TRBV18
CASSPRPAGAFF
TGTGCCAGCTCACCACGTCCGGCAGGGGCGTTCTTT
>TRBJ2-3|TRBD1|many|TRBV7-2
CASRDRGGTDTQYF
TGTGCCAGCAGAGACAGGGGTGGCACAGATACGCAGTATTTT
>TRBJ1-2|.|.|TRBV29-1
CSVDSDRSGYTF
TGCAGCGTTGACAGTGACAGATCTGGCTACACCTTC
>TRBJ2-2|.|many|TRBV12-3/TRBV12-4
CATSQGNTGELFF
TGTGCCACCTCACAGGGGAACACCGGGGAGCTGTTTTTT
>TRBJ1-5|.|many|TRBV7-2
CASSLESNQPQHF
TGTGCCAGCAGTTTAGAGAGCAATCAGCCCCAGCATTTT
>TRBJ1-1|.|.|TRBV19
CASTRFMGAEAFF
TGTGCCAGTACCCGCTTTATGGGCGCTGAAGCTTTCTTT
>TRBJ2-3|.|.|TRBV20-1
CCARVDSRSSTDTQYF
TGCTGTGCTAGAGTCGACAGCCGCTCTAGCACAGATACGCAGTATTTT
>TRBJ2-1|.|.|TRBV9
CASSVGLESSYNEQFF
TGTGCCAGCAGCGTCGGCTTAGAGAGCTCCTACAATGAGCAGTTCTTC
>TRBJ2-5|.|few|TRBV29-1
CSVEGQPWETQYF
TGCAGCGTTGAAGGACAGCCTTGGGAGACCCAGTACTTC
>TRBJ1-6|.|few|TRBV5-1
CASRHGGENSPLHF
TGCGCCAGCAGACACGGGGGGGAAAATTCACCCCTCCACTTT
>TRBJ2-7|.|.|TRBV9
CASSEGRGRSYEQYF
TGTGCCAGCAGCGAGGGTCGGGGGCGCAGCTACGAGCAGTACTTC
>TRBJ2-6|TRBD1|.|TRBV18
CASSIGTGGSGANVLTF
TGTGCCAGCTCAATCGGGACAGGGGGCTCTGGGGCCAACGTCCTGACTTTC
>TRBJ2-4|.|.|TRBV19
CASSPYGTDIQYF
TGTGCCAGTAGTCCATACGGGACGGACATTCAGTACTTC
>TRBJ1-3|.|.|TRBV7-9
CASSSVQGYSGNTIYF
TGTGCCAGCAGCTCAGTACAGGGCTACTCTGGAAACACCATATATTTT
>TRBJ1-1|.|many|TRBV2
CASSELEDTEAFF
TGTGCCAGCAGTGAACTGGAGGACACTGAAGCTTTCTTT
>TRBJ2-1|.|medium-sized|TRBV7-3
CASSRGASGYNEQFF
TGTGCCAGCAGCCGAGGGGCCTCCGGGTACAATGAGCAGTTCTTC
>TRBJ2-3|.|.|TRBV3-1
CASSLKSSTDTQYF
TGTGCCAGCAGCCTAAAGTCTAGCACAGATACGCAGTATTTT
>TRBJ2-1|.|few|TRBV18
CASSTGDYNEQFF
TGTGCCAGCTCAACCGGGGACTACAATGAGCAGTTCTTC
>TRBJ2-3|.|few|TRBV5-6
CASSSVTGTQYF
TGTGCCAGCAGCTCGGTTACGGGTACGCAGTATTTT
>TRBJ1-1|.|.|TRBV14
CASSHRGEYSEAFF
TGTGCCAGCAGCCACCGAGGGGAGTATTCTGAAGCTTTCTTT
>TRBJ2-5|.|.|TRBV20-1
CSARDSLILFQETQYF
TGCAGTGCTAGAGATAGTTTAATCCTATTCCAAGAGACCCAGTACTTC
>TRBJ2-4|.|few|TRBV7-3
CASSLEPGTKNIQYF
TGTGCCAGCAGCTTAGAACCGGGTACCAAAAACATTCAGTACTTC
>TRBJ2-2|.|.|TRBV5-1
CASSLVSGVAGELFF
TGCGCCAGCAGCTTGGTTAGTGGGGTCGCCGGGGAGCTGTTTTTT
>TRBJ1-6|TRBD1|few|TRBV7-3
CASSSGQGAYSPLHF
TGTGCCAGCAGCAGCGGACAGGGGGCATATTCACCCCTCCACTTT
>TRBJ1-1|.|.|TRBV24-1
CATRDDQNTEAFF
TGTGCCACCAGGGACGACCAAAACACTGAAGCTTTCTTT
>TRBJ2-3|.|.|TRBV10-3
CAISATTSSDTQYF
TGTGCCATCAGTGCCACGACTAGTTCAGATACGCAGTATTTT
>TRBJ2-3|.|.|TRBV5-1
CASSLVFGSTDTQYF
TGCGCCAGCAGCTTGGTTTTTGGCAGCACAGATACGCAGTATTTT
>TRBJ2-5|TRBD1|.|TRBV12-3/TRBV12-4
CASSLPPGQGGQETQYF
TGTGCCAGCAGTCTCCCGCCGGGACAGGGTGGTCAAGAGACCCAGTACTTC
>TRBJ2-2|TRBD2|.|TRBV7-6
CASSPGGWNTGELFF
TGTGCCAGCAGCCCGGGGGGGTGGAACACCGGGGAGCTGTTTTTT
>TRBJ2-1|.|.|TRBV27
CASSPAAGHNEQFF
TGTGCCAGCAGTCCGGCGGCAGGGCACAATGAGCAGTTCTTC
>TRBJ1-1|.|.|TRBV7-9
CASSSKRQVMNTEAFF
TGTGCCAGCAGTTCTAAGCGACAGGTCATGAACACTGAAGCTTTCTTT
>TRBJ2-7|.|few|TRBV2
CASTLTTSGYEQYF
TGTGCCAGCACCCTGACAACCTCGGGGTACGAGCAGTACTTC
>TRBJ1-5|.|.|TRBV5-1
CASSSELGQPQHF
TGCGCCAGCAGCTCGGAACTAGGCCAGCCCCAGCATTTT
>TRBJ1-5|.|many|TRBV29-1
CSVRGHSDQPQHF
TGCAGCGTCCGAGGACACTCTGATCAGCCCCAGCATTTT
>TRBJ1-3|.|.|TRBV2
CASLPGGENTIYF
TGTGCCAGCCTCCCGGGGGGCGAAAACACCATATATTTT
>TRBJ2-3|.|.|TRBV5-5
CATQGRLLPDTQYF
TGTGCCACCCAGGGGAGGCTTCTGCCAGATACGCAGTATTTT
>TRBJ1-5|.|.|TRBV20-1
CSASTVNSNQPQHF
TGCAGTGCTAGCACAGTGAATAGCAATCAGCCCCAGCATTTT
>TRBJ2-2|.|few|TRBV6-5
CASRWGNGELFF
TGTGCCAGCAGATGGGGGAACGGGGAGCTGTTTTTT
>TRBJ2-1|.|many|TRBV5-1
CASSSGPSGEQFF
TGCGCCAGCAGCTCCGGCCCTTCGGGAGAGCAGTTCTTC
>TRBJ2-5|TRBD2|.|TRBV5-1
CASSLRLAGDETQYF
TGCGCCAGCAGCCTTCGACTAGCGGGTGACGAGACCCAGTACTTC
>TRBJ2-1|TRBD1|few|TRBV12-3/TRBV12-4
CASSPGGTGNLVQFF
TGTGCCAGCAGTCCAGGAGGGACAGGGAATTTAGTGCAGTTCTTC